A single sample gave rise to the 17 T cell receptor beta chains below, sequenced in a study of T cell responses to AZD1222 COVID-19 vaccine. Data came from immunoSEQ multiplex PCR; TCRdb stores just in-frame clones and leaves some out. The top ten clones hold roughly 6% of a sample with more than 150,000 clones, around 89% of them seen once. Specimen: peripheral blood, collected on day 0 of AZD1222 vaccination. These receptors all come from an adult in good health.

The chain links TRBV2 to TRBJ2-3; D is unclear. V lost 4 bases to trimming and J lost 1 base, with 9 bases between them. The CDR3 loop spans 14 amino acids. CDR1 is SNHLY, CDR2 FYNNEI, per germline. The CDR3 is CASSGTLRTDTQYF. The CDR3 DNA reads as TGTGCCAGCAGTGGGACGCTTCGCACAGATACGCAGTATTTT.

The chain combines TRBV11-2 with TRBJ2-2; the D is unclear. The CDR3 is 13 residues long. The V and J ends lost 7 bases and 4 bases respectively, with 10 bases between them. From germline, CDR1 is SGHAT and CDR2 FQNNGV. CDR3 in DNA: TGTGCCAGCAATTCCCAATTCACCGGGGAGCTGTTTTTT. This codes for CASNSQFTGELFF.

Only a few counts were recorded for this clone. The chain joins TRBV6-5 to TRBJ2-3; tentatively, D is TRBD2 (6 bases). V was cut by 2 bases and J by 5 bases, with 17 bases left in between. Germline V gene data show CDR1 as MNHEY and CDR2 as SVGAGI. There are 16 residues in the CDR3. This CDR3 is CASSYGPGVIGDTQYF. DNA of the CDR3: TGTGCCAGCAGTTACGGTCCGGGAGTCATCGGAGATACGCAGTATTTT.

The chain couples TRBV2 to TRBJ2-7; TRBD2 is a possible D gene (5 bases). The CDR3 has 14 amino acids. The V gene's germline CDR1 is SNHLY and CDR2 FYNNEI. The V gene lost 0 bases and the J gene lost 6 bases, with 12 bases spanning the gap. The DNA for the CDR3 is TGTGCCAGCAGTGAAGCGCTGTCTAGCAGCGAGCAGTACTTC. Translating it yields CASSEALSSSEQYF. Complete variable domain (other parts from reference TRBV2 and TRBJ2-7): EPEVTQTPSHQVTQMGQEVILRCVPISNHLYFYWYRQILGQKVEFLVSFYNNEISEKSEIFDDQFSVERPDGSNFTLKIRSTKLEDSAMYFCASSEALSSSEQYFGPGTRLTVT.

This chain uses TRBV4-2 with TRBJ2-3; 10 nucleotides line up with TRBD2. The junction had 4 bases not matched to a gene; V was cut back by 0 bases and J by 1 base. CDR1 is LGHNA and CDR2 is YNFKEQ in the germline V gene. The CDR3 totals 17 residues. The CDR3 DNA sequence: TGTGCCAGCAGCCAAGATCGTCTAGCGGGGGGCACAGATACGCAGTATTTT. Translation gives CASSQDRLAGGTDTQYF.

The chain is built from TRBV5-8 and TRBJ1-3; D is ambiguous. V was shortened by 1 base and J by 0 bases, with 8 bases between the two germline ends. Germline V gene data show CDR1 as SGHTS and CDR2 as YDEGEE. The CDR3 is 15 residues long. CDR3 amino acids: CASSLRPTSGNTIYF. CDR3 coding DNA: TGTGCCAGCAGCTTGAGGCCAACCTCTGGAAACACCATATATTTT. Filled out from reference TRBV5-8 and TRBJ1-3, the complete variable domain reads EAGVTQSPTHLIKTRGQQATLRCSPISGHTSVYWYQQALGLGLQFLLWYDEGEERNRGNFPPRFSGRQFPNYSSELNVNALELEDSALYLCASSLRPTSGNTIYFGEGSWLTVV.

The chain links TRBV7-2 to TRBJ1-4; D uncertain. This CDR3 has 15 amino acids. The germline V and J ends were trimmed by 2 bases and 0 bases, with 7 bases remaining between them. Germline V gene lookup returns CDR1 SGHTA and CDR2 FQGNSA. The CDR3, as DNA: TGTGCCAGCAGCTTAATGGGAACAACTAATGAAAAACTGTTTTTT. Translating it yields CASSLMGTTNEKLFF. Using reference TRBV7-2 and TRBJ1-4 for the parts outside the CDR3, the full variable domain is GAGVSQSPSNKVTEKGKDVELRCDPISGHTALYWYRQSLGQGLEFLIYFQGNSAPDKSGLPSDRFSAERTGGSVSTLTIQRTQQEDSAVYLCASSLMGTTNEKLFFGSGTQLSVL.

A single count supports this clone. This sequence joins TRBV2 and TRBJ1-6, with 8 bases fitting TRBD1. The germline gives CDR1 SNHLY, CDR2 FYNNEI. Germline trimming cut 7 bases from V and 7 bases from J; bases unmatched to any gene: 3. The CDR3 sequence is 13 residues long. CDR3 protein: CASIGQGNSPLHF. CDR3 DNA sequence: TGTGCCAGCATAGGACAGGGAAATTCACCCCTCCACTTT.

The V call is TRBV30, the J call TRBJ1-5; D is perhaps TRBD1 (5 bases). The CDR3 loop spans 12 amino acids. Germline V gives CDR1 GTSNPN, CDR2 SVGIG (reference sequence). V gave up 0 bases and J gave up 10 bases, with 10 bases separating them. DNA of the CDR3: TGTGCCTGGAGTGTACTAGGGGTACCCCAGCATTTT. The encoded protein is CAWSVLGVPQHF.

The chain couples TRBV4-2 to TRBJ1-5; 7 nucleotides agree with TRBD1. Germline-derived CDR1 and CDR2 are LGHNA and YNFKEQ. The junction had 5 bases not matched to a gene; V was cut back by 0 bases and J by 6 bases. The CDR3 has 15 amino acids. The CDR3 nucleotides read TGTGCCAGCAGCCAAGATAAGGGGGCAGGTCAGCCCCAGCATTTT. Its translation is CASSQDKGAGQPQHF.

The chain recombines TRBV4-1 with TRBJ1-2; no reliable D call. Germline V gives CDR1 MGHRA, CDR2 YSYEKL. The CDR3 length is 13 residues. V shed 0 bases and J shed 9 bases, with 11 bases lying between them. Written as DNA, the CDR3 is TGCGCCAGCAGCCAAGATCGGGCGAATAGCTACACCTTC. Its protein product is CASSQDRANSYTF.

The chain recombines TRBV3-1 (or the pseudogene TRBV3-2) with TRBJ1-6; TRBD1 matches at 10 bases. Germline loops: CDR1 LGHDT, CDR2 YNNKEL (reference sequence). The CDR3 has 14 amino acids. The ends lost 10 bases at V and 5 bases at J; junction bases unmatched: 5. As DNA, the CDR3 is TGTGCCATTTCGACAGGGGGCGATAATTCACCCCTCCACTTT. Translated, it gives CAISTGGDNSPLHF.

The chain links TRBV24-1 to TRBJ1-4; 7 nucleotides match TRBD1. Trimming took 2 bases from V and 1 from J; bases not matched to a gene: 9. Germline loops: CDR1 KGHDR, CDR2 SFDVKD. This CDR3 region has 18 residues. The CDR3: CATSDSGFSGGTNEKLFF. The CDR3, as DNA: TGTGCCACCAGTGATTCAGGGTTCTCAGGGGGAACTAATGAAAAACTGTTTTTT.

The V call is TRBV28, the J call TRBJ1-5; D is unresolved. Trimming took off 4 bases at V and 6 bases at J, with 13 bases between the two ends. The CDR3 contains 14 residues. The germline gives CDR1 MDHEN, CDR2 SYDVKM. The CDR3 region is CASSYPGEGQPQHF. CDR3 nucleotide sequence: TGTGCCAGCAGTTACCCCGGGGAGGGTCAGCCCCAGCATTTT.

The chain couples TRBV4-3 to TRBJ2-7; D tentatively fits TRBD1 or TRBD2 (5 bases each). V gave up 9 bases and J gave up 4 bases, with 28 bases separating them. CDR3 length: 17 residues. The germline V gene has CDR1 LGHNA and CDR2 YSLEER. DNA of the CDR3: TGCGCCAGATCTTCCAGGGTGGGGACGGAAGAAAGTTACGAGCAGTACTTC. Translated, it gives CARSSRVGTEESYEQYF.

The chain is built from TRBV19 and TRBJ1-2; no reliable D call. The V gene lost 2 bases and the J gene lost 4 bases, with 14 bases spanning the gap. This CDR3 spans 15 amino acids. CDR1 and CDR2 from the germline V gene are LNHDA and SQIVND (reference sequence). CDR3 region: CASSITSGSGYGYTF. The CDR3 DNA sequence: TGTGCCAGTAGTATAACCTCCGGGTCCGGCTATGGCTACACCTTC.

The chain couples TRBV6-5 to TRBJ1-4; the D is unclear. The length of the CDR3 is 13 residues. V lost 8 bases, J lost 3 bases, and 10 bases lay in between. Germline CDR1 and CDR2: MNHEY and SVGAGI. The CDR3 sequence: CASRPLANEKLFF. CDR3 DNA sequence: TGTGCCAGCCGGCCCTTAGCTAATGAAAAACTGTTTTTT.